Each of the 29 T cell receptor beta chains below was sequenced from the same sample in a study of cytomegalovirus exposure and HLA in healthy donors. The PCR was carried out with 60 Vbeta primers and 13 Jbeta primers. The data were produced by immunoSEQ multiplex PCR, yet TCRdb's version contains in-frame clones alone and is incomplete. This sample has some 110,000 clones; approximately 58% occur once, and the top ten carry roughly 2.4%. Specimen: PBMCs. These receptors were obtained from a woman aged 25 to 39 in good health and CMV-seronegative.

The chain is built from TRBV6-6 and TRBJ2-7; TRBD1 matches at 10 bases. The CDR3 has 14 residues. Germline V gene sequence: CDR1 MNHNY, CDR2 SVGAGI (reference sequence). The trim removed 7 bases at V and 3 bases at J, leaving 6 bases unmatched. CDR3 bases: TGTGCCAGCACTACCGGGACAGGGGACTACGAGCAGTACTTC. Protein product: CASTTGTGDYEQYF.

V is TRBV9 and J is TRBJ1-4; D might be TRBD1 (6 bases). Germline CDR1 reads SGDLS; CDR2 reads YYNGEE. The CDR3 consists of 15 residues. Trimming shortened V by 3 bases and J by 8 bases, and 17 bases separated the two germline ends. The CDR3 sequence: CASSESGAVREKLFF. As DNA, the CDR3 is TGTGCCAGCAGCGAATCAGGGGCGGTTAGGGAAAAACTGTTTTTT.

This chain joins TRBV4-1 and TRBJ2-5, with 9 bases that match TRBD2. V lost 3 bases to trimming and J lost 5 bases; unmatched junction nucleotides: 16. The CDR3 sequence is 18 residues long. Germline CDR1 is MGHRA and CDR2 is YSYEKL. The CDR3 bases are TGCGCCAGCAGCCAGAGTAGACTAGCGGTAATCCGCCTGGAGACCCAGTACTTC. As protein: CASSQSRLAVIRLETQYF.

The CDR3 loop reads CASSPGGLGWETQYF. The CDR3 bases are TGTGCCAGCAGTCCGGGTGGACTAGGTTGGGAGACCCAGTACTTC. This chain connects TRBV28 to TRBJ2-5; 7 positions agree with TRBD2. V dropped 5 bases and J dropped 5; count of bases not matched to a gene: 11. The CDR3 is 15 amino acids. Germline V gene lookup returns CDR1 MDHEN and CDR2 SYDVKM. The whole variable domain, filled in from reference TRBV28 and TRBJ2-5, reads DVKVTQSSRYLVKRTGEKVFLECVQDMDHENMFWYRQDPGLGLRLIYFSYDVKMKEKGDIPEGYSVSREKKERFSLILESASTNQTSMYLCASSPGGLGWETQYFGPGTRLLVL.

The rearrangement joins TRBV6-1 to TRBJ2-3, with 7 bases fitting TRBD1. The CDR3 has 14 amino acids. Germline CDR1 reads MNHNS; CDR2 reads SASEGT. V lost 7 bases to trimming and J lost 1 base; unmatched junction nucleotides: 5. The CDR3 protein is CASKTDRRTDTQYF. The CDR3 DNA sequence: TGTGCCAGCAAGACGGACAGGCGCACAGATACGCAGTATTTT.

CDR3 protein: CLGQGCPSNQPQHF. The CDR3 nucleotides are TGTCTGGGACAGGGCTGTCCTAGCAATCAGCCCCAGCATTTT. V usage is TRBV28 and J usage is TRBJ1-5; 9 positions agree with TRBD1. Per germline, CDR1 MDHEN and CDR2 SYDVKM. The CDR3 is 14 residues long.

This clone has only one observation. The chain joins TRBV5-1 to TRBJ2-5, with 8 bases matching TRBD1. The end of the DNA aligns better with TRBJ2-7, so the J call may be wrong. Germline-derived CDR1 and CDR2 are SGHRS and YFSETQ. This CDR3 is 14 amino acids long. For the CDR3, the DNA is TGCGCCAGCAGCTTGGTACAGGGGGGTTACGAGCAGTACTTC. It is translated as CASSLVQGGYEQYF.

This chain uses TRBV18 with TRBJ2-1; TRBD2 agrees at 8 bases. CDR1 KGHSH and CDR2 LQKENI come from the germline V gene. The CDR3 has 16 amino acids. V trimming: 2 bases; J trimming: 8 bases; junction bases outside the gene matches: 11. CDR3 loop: CASSPSLRGDGYEQFF. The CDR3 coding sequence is TGTGCCAGCTCACCATCTCTGCGGGGGGACGGTTATGAGCAGTTCTTC.

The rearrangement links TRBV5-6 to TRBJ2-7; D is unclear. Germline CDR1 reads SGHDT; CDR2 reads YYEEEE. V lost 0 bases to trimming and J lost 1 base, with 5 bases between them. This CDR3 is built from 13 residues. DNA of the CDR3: TGTGCCAGCAGCTTGGTTATATCCTACGAGCAGTACTTC. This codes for CASSLVISYEQYF.

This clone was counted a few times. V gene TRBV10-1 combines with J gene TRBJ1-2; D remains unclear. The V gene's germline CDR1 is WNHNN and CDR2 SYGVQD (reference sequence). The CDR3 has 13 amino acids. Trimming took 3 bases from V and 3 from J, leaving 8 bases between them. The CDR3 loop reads CASSETQDYGYTF. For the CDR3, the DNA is TGCGCCAGCAGTGAAACCCAGGACTATGGCTACACCTTC.

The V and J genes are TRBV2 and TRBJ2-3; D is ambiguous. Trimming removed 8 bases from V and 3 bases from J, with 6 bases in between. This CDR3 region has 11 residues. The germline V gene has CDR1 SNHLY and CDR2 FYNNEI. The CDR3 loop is CASGETDTQYF. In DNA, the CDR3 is TGTGCCAGCGGAGAGACAGATACGCAGTATTTT.

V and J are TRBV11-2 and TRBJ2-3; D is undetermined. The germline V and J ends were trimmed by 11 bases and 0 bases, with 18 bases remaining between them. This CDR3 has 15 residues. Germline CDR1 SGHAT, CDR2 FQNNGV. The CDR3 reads CASSPSKASTDTQYF. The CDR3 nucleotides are TGTGCCTCGAGTCCCTCGAAAGCTAGCACAGATACGCAGTATTTT. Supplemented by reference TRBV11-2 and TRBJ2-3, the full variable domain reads EAGVAQSPRYKIIEKRQSVAFWCNPISGHATLYWYQQILGQGPKLLIQFQNNGVVDDSQLPKDRFSAERLKGVDSTLKIQPAKLEDSAVYLCASSPSKASTDTQYFGPGTRLTVL.

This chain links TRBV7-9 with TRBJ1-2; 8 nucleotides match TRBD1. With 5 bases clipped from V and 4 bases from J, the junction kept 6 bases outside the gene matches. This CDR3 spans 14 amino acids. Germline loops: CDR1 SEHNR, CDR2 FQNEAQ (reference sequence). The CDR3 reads CASSTDRVGYGYTF. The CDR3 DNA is TGTGCCAGCAGCACGGACAGGGTGGGCTATGGCTACACCTTC. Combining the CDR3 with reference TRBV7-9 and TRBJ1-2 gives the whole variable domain DTGVSQNPRHKITKRGQNVTFRCDPISEHNRLYWYRQTLGQGPEFLTYFQNEAQLEKSRLLSDRFSAERPKGSFSTLEIQRTEQGDSAMYLCASSTDRVGYGYTFGSGTRLTVV.

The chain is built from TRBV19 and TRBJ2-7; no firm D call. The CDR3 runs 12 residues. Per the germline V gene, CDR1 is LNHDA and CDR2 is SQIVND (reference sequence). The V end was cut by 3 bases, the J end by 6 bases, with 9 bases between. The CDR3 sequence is CASSILGREQYF. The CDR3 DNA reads TGTGCCAGTAGTATTCTTGGGCGCGAGCAGTACTTC.

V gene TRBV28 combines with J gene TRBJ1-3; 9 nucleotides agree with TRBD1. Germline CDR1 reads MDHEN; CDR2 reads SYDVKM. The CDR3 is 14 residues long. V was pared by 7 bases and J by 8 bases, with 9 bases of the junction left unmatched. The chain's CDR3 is CASISPGQGHTIYF. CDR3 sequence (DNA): TGTGCCAGCATTTCCCCGGGACAGGGCCACACCATATATTTT.

The CDR3 protein is CAISVGQGVYSGNTIYF. DNA for the CDR3: TGTGCCATCAGTGTCGGGCAGGGGGTTTACTCTGGAAACACCATATATTTT. This chain joins TRBV10-3 and TRBJ1-3, with 7 bases that match TRBD1. This CDR3 comprises 17 residues. V was clipped by 4 bases and J by 0 bases; unmatched bases: 9. The germline gives CDR1 ENHRY, CDR2 SYGVKD.

Here the CDR3 DNA reads TGCGCCAGCACCGAAAGCACTACAGGGGGCTACACCTTC. Translating it yields CASTESTTGGYTF. This chain joins TRBV10-2 and TRBJ1-2; perhaps TRBD1 as D (6 bases). The CDR3 sequence is 13 residues long. Trimming took 7 bases from V and 8 from J, leaving 17 bases between them. Germline CDR1 and CDR2: WSHSY and SAAADI.

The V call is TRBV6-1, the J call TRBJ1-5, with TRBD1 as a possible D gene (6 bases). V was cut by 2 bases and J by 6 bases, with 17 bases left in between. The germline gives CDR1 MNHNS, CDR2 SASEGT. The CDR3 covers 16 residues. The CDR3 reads CASSESTGGAGQPQHF. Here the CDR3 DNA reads TGTGCCAGCAGTGAATCCACGGGGGGCGCAGGTCAGCCCCAGCATTTT.

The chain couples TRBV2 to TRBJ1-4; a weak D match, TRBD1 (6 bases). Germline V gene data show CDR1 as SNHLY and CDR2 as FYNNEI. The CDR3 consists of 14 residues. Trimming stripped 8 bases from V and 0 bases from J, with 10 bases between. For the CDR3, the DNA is TGTGCCAGCTTGAGGGGGTCAACTAATGAAAAACTGTTTTTT. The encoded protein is CASLRGSTNEKLFF.

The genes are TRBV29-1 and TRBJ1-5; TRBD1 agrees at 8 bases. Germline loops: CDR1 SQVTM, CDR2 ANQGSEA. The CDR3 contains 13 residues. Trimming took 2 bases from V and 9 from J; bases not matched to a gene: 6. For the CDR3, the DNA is TGCAGCGTTGAACAGGGGGCCCTCGCGCCCCAGCATTTT. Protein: CSVEQGALAPQHF.

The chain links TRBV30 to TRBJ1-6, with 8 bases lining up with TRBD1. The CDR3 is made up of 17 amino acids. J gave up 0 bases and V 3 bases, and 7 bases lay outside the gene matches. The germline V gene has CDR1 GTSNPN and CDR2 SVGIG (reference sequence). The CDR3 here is CAWRRDRTSSYNSPLHF. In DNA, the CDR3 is TGTGCCTGGAGGAGGGACAGGACGAGCTCCTATAATTCACCCCTCCACTTT.

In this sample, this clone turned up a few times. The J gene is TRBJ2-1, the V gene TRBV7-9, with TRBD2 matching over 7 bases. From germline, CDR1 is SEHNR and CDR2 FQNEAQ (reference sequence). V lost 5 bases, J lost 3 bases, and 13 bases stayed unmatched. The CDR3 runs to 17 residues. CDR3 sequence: CASSPVSAGGFYNEQFF. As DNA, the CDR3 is TGTGCCAGCAGCCCCGTTTCCGCCGGGGGGTTCTACAATGAGCAGTTCTTC. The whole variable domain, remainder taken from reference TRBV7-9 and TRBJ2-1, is DTGVSQNPRHKITKRGQNVTFRCDPISEHNRLYWYRQTLGQGPEFLTYFQNEAQLEKSRLLSDRFSAERPKGSFSTLEIQRTEQGDSAMYLCASSPVSAGGFYNEQFFGPGTRLTVL.

CDR3 sequence (DNA): TGTGCCAGCAGCCCCCAACTGGGGAGTTCTGAAGCTTTCTTT. Its translation is CASSPQLGSSEAFF. The chain carries TRBV6-5 and TRBJ1-1; D is ambiguous. The germline V and J ends were trimmed by 6 bases and 6 bases, with 17 bases remaining between them. The CDR3 runs 14 residues. Per germline, CDR1 MNHEY and CDR2 SVGAGI.

CDR3 nucleotide sequence: TGTGCCAGTAGTACCTTCAGCGGGAGGAGCGAGCAGTTCTTC. Translating gives CASSTFSGRSEQFF. The chain is built from TRBV19 and TRBJ2-1; 9 positions agree with TRBD2. J gave up 10 bases and V 4 bases, and 8 bases lay outside the gene matches. Germline CDR1 LNHDA, CDR2 SQIVND (reference sequence). The CDR3 spans 14 residues.

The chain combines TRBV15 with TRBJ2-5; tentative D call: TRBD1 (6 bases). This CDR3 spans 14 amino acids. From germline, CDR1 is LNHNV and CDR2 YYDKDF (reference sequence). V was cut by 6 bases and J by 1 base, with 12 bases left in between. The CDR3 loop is CATRRQVSQETQYF. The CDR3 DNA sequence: TGTGCCACCAGGCGACAGGTCTCCCAAGAGACCCAGTACTTC.

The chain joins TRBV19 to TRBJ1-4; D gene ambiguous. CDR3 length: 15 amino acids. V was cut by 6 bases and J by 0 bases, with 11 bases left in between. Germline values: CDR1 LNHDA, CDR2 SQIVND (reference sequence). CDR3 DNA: TGTGCCAGTAGACCCTCGCGAGCAACTAATGAAAAACTGTTTTTT. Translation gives CASRPSRATNEKLFF.

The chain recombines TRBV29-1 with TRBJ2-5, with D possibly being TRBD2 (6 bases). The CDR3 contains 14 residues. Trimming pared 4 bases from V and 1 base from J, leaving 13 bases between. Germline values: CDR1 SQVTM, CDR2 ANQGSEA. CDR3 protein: CSVVRDGGQETQYF. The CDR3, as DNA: TGCAGCGTTGTGAGGGACGGGGGCCAAGAGACCCAGTACTTC.

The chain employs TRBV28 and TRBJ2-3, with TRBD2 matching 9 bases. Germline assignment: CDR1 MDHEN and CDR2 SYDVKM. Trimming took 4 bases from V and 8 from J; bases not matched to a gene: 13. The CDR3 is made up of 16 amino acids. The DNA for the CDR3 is TGTGCCAGCAGTTCCTCTAATGCGGGAGGGCGGGTTACGCAGTATTTT. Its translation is CASSSSNAGGRVTQYF.

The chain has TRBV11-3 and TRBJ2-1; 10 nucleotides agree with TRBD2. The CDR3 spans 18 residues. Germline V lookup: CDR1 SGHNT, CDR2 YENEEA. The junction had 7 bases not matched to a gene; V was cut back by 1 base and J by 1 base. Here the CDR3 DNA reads TGTGCCAGCAGCTTAGGAAAGCGGGAGGGTGGGTCCTACAATGAGCAGTTCTTC. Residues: CASSLGKREGGSYNEQFF.